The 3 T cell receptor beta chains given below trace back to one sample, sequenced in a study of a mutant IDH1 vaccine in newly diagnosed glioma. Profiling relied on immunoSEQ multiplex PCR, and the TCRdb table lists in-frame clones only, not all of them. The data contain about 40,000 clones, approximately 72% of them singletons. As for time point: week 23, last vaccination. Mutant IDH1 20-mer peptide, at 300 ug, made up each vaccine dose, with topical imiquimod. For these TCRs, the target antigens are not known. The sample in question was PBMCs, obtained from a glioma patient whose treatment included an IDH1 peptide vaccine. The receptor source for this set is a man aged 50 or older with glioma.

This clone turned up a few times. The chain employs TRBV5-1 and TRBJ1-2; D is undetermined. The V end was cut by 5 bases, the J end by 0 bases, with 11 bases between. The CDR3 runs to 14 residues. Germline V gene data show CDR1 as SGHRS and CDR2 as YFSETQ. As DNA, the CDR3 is TGCGCCAGCAGTTTCCGGGAGCCTAACTATGGCTACACCTTC. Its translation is CASSFREPNYGYTF.

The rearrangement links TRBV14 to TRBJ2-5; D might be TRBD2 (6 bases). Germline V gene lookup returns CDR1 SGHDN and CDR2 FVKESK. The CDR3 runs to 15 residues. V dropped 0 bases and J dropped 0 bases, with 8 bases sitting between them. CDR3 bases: TGTGCCAGCAGCCAAGATCGGGGGAACCAAGAGACCCAGTACTTC. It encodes CASSQDRGNQETQYF.

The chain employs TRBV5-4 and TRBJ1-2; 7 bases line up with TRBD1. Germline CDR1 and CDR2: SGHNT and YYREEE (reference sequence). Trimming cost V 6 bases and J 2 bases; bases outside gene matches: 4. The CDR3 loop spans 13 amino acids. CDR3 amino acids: CASTKGQNYGYTF. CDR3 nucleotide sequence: TGTGCCAGCACCAAGGGACAGAACTATGGCTACACCTTC. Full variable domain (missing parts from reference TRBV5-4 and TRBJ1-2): ETGVTQSPTHLIKTRGQQVTLRCSSQSGHNTVSWYQQALGQGPQFIFQYYREEENGRGNFPPRFSGLQFPNYSSELNVNALELDDSALYLCASTKGQNYGYTFGSGTRLTVV.